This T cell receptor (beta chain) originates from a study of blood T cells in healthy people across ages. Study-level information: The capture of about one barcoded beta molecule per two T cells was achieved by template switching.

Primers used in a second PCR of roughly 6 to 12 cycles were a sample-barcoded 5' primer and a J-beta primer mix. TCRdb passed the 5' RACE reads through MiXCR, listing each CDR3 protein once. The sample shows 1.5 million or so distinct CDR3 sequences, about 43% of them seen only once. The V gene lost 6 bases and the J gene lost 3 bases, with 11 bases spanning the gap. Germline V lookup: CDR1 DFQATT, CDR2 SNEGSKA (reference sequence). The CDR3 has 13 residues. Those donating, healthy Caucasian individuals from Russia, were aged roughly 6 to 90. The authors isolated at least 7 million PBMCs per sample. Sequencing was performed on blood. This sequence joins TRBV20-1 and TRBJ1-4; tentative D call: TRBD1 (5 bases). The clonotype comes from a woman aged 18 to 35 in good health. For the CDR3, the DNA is TGCAGTGCCCGGGGGGATTCTAATGAAAAACTGTTTTTT. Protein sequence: CSARGDSNEKLFF.